This is a list of T cell receptor beta chains from one sample in a study of response to subunit inactivated influenza vaccine. TCRdb re-called the RT-PCR reads through MiXCR, storing one row per CDR3 protein. The data hold 860,000 or so distinct CDR3 sequences, with around 20% observed a single time. This material consisted of PBMCs from blood, taken around 5 days after vaccination. The receptors here all came from a man aged 45 to 65 who received an inactivated influenza vaccine. Both conserved end residues are part of each CDR3. The order of the fields is V gene, D gene, clone size, J gene, CDR3 DNA, CDR3 protein. D genes are given only for firm matches. Rows may omit the clone size; those that give it use once, few, many or a size class.

TRBV4-3,TRBD2,.,TRBJ2-5,TGCGCCAGCAGCCAAACGGGGGGGCGAGAGACCCAGTACTTC,CASSQTGGRETQYF
TRBV7-8,TRBD1,.,TRBJ2-3,TGTGCCAGCAGCTTTGACAGGGCAACAGATACGCAGTATTTT,CASSFDRATDTQYF
TRBV6-2/TRBV6-3,.,.,TRBJ2-7,TGTGCCAGCAGTTACGATTACTCCTACGAGCAGTACTTC,CASSYDYSYEQYF
TRBV20-1,TRBD2,few,TRBJ2-2,TGCAGTGCTAGAGATCTGAGTAGCGGGGGAGGAAACACCGGGGAGCTGTTTTTT,CSARDLSSGGGNTGELFF
TRBV5-1,.,once,TRBJ2-2,TGCGCCAGCAGCTTGGGCGCCGTTGGCGCCGGGGAGCTGTTTTTT,CASSLGAVGAGELFF
TRBV6-1,.,.,TRBJ1-2,TGTGCCAGCAGTGATTACTCAGGGAGTTCCTATGGCTACACCTTC,CASSDYSGSSYGYTF
TRBV9,TRBD1,once,TRBJ2-3,TGTGCCAGCAGCGTAGGAAGGGGACAGTTGCGTGGCACAGATACGCAGTATTTT,CASSVGRGQLRGTDTQYF
TRBV12-3/TRBV12-4,.,.,TRBJ1-5,TGTGCCAGCAGTTTGTCTGGGGGCGGTAGGCCCCAGCATTTT,CASSLSGGGRPQHF
TRBV10-2,TRBD1,.,TRBJ2-3,TGCGCCAGCTCCGACTTTCCGGGACAGGACGACCGGGGCACAGATACGCAGTATTTT,CASSDFPGQDDRGTDTQYF
TRBV28,.,few,TRBJ1-4,TGTGCCAGTAGAGACAGCCTAAATGAAAAACTGTTTTTT,CASRDSLNEKLFF
TRBV6-2/TRBV6-3,.,many,TRBJ2-7,TGTGCCAGCAGTTACTCCGCGGCTAGCGCTACCTACGAGCAGTACTTC,CASSYSAASATYEQYF
TRBV20-1,.,few,TRBJ2-7,TGCAGTACCCGCTCGGGGGACAGACCCTCCTACGAGCAGTACTTC,CSTRSGDRPSYEQYF
TRBV20-1,TRBD1,.,TRBJ1-2,TGCAGTGCTAGGGGACAGGACAACTATGGCTACACCTTC,CSARGQDNYGYTF
TRBV6-1,.,few,TRBJ1-5,TGTGCCAGCAGTCAGGGCACCAATCAGCCCCAGCATTTT,CASSQGTNQPQHF
TRBV7-9,.,.,TRBJ1-1,TGTGCCAGCAGCTTAGGGTCCAATTTCGGAGAAGCTTTCTTT,CASSLGSNFGEAFF
TRBV19,TRBD1,few,TRBJ2-7,TGTGCCAGTAGATCCCCGGGACAGGGTCCGAAGCAGTACTTC,CASRSPGQGPKQYF
TRBV6-4,TRBD2,few,TRBJ2-3,TGTGCCAGCAGTGAAGGCGGGACTAGTGCAGATACGCAGTATTTT,CASSEGGTSADTQYF
TRBV11-2,.,.,TRBJ1-2,TGTGCCAGCAGACCCTTGGGGGGAGGAGGCTACACCTTC,CASRPLGGGGYTF
TRBV29-1,.,.,TRBJ1-1,TGCAGCGTCACCCCGGTGGGTAGGGAGGTATGGAACACTGAAGCTTTCTTT,CSVTPVGREVWNTEAFF
TRBV6-2/TRBV6-3,.,.,TRBJ2-5,TGTGCCAGCAGTTACCCACAGGGGGGGATATGGCCCCAGTACTTC,CASSYPQGGIWPQYF
TRBV25-1,.,.,TRBJ2-1,TGTGCCAGCAGTGTTCCCGGGGTAGGCTCCTACAATGAGCAGTTCTTC,CASSVPGVGSYNEQFF
TRBV20-1,.,.,TRBJ2-3,TGCAGTGCTAGAGATGTAAGGCGTAGCGGAGGGGATACGCAGTATTTT,CSARDVRRSGGDTQYF
TRBV6-2/TRBV6-3,.,.,TRBJ2-7,TGTGCCAGCAGTTATTGGAAGTACCGCCCAACAGGGACCTTCTACGAGCAGTACTTC,CASSYWKYRPTGTFYEQYF
TRBV3-1,TRBD1,.,TRBJ2-7,TGTGCCAGCAGCCAACTGACAGGGGCCTACGAGCAGTACTTC,CASSQLTGAYEQYF
TRBV12-3/TRBV12-4,TRBD2,many,TRBJ2-3,TGTGCCAGCAGACCGGGACTAGCGGGGGGCCCTGCAGATACGCAGTATTTT,CASRPGLAGGPADTQYF
TRBV5-1,TRBD2,.,TRBJ2-3,TGCGCCAGCAGCTTGGGTTCAGCGGGAGTTGGAGATACGCAGTATTTT,CASSLGSAGVGDTQYF
TRBV6-1,.,few,TRBJ2-1,TGTGCCAGCAGTGAAGCGGGGATGTACGGTGAGCAGTTCTTC,CASSEAGMYGEQFF
TRBV5-5,.,.,TRBJ1-2,TGTGCCAGCAGCTTCCTGGGGGATGACTATGGCTACACCTTC,CASSFLGDDYGYTF
TRBV20-1,.,.,TRBJ2-1,TGCAGTGCTAGACCTAGTCTGCTAAATGAGCAGTTCTTC,CSARPSLLNEQFF
TRBV12-3/TRBV12-4,.,.,TRBJ1-3,TGTGCCAGCAGTAACACGGCGACTGGAAACACCATATATTTT,CASSNTATGNTIYF
TRBV20-1,.,.,TRBJ2-5,TGCAGTGCTAGAGATGCTGGATCGTGGACCCAGTACTTC,CSARDAGSWTQYF
TRBV29-1,.,many,TRBJ2-1,TGCAGCGTCGACGCCTATGGCAGCGTTTCCTACAATGAGCAGTTCTTC,CSVDAYGSVSYNEQFF
TRBV28,.,few,TRBJ1-2,TGTGCCAGCAGTCCAGGGGCCGCTGCGTACACCTTC,CASSPGAAAYTF
TRBV7-2,TRBD1,many,TRBJ2-3,TGTGCCAGCAGCTTCCCCGGGACAGGGGAGGTAGGGCAGTATTTT,CASSFPGTGEVGQYF
TRBV9,.,few,TRBJ1-3,TGTGCCAGCAGCGATGGAAGCTCTGGAAACACCATATATTTT,CASSDGSSGNTIYF
TRBV7-9,TRBD2,.,TRBJ2-7,TGTGCCAGCAGCTTGGGATGGACTAGAGAAACCTACGAGCAGTACTTC,CASSLGWTRETYEQYF
TRBV27,TRBD1,few,TRBJ1-5,TGTGCCAGCATCAAAGAGGGGGCTGGACAGCCCCAGCATTTT,CASIKEGAGQPQHF
TRBV10-3,TRBD1,few,TRBJ2-6,TGTGCCATCAGTATGACAGGGGCCGGGGCCAACGTCCTGACTTTC,CAISMTGAGANVLTF
TRBV10-3,.,few,TRBJ2-3,TGTGCCTCTTCCGGGACCAACCTAGTGGATACGCAGTATTTT,CASSGTNLVDTQYF
TRBV10-2,.,few,TRBJ2-2,TGCGCCAGCAGTGAGTCGAGAGGGGGAAGGGCCGGGGAGCTGTTTTTT,CASSESRGGRAGELFF
TRBV20-1,.,.,TRBJ2-7,TGCAGTGCTAGAGATAACGGCCAACCGGGATGGGGCGAGCAGTACTTC,CSARDNGQPGWGEQYF
TRBV20-1,.,.,TRBJ2-5,TGCAGTGCTAGTGGTGGTAGCCTCGGATACCAAGAGACCCAGTACTTC,CSASGGSLGYQETQYF
TRBV12-3/TRBV12-4,.,.,TRBJ2-7,TGTGCCAGCAGTTCACAAGAGACGACTAACTACGAGCAGTACTTC,CASSSQETTNYEQYF
TRBV4-2,TRBD2,few,TRBJ2-1,TGTGCCAGCAGCCAAGATACTAGCGGGGGGCAGTTCTTC,CASSQDTSGGQFF
TRBV9,.,.,TRBJ2-7,TGTGCCAGCAGCGTGGGGGGGACATCAACCTACGAGCAGTACTTC,CASSVGGTSTYEQYF
TRBV5-1,TRBD1,.,TRBJ2-5,TGCGCCAGCAATTTGGGACAGGCGGGGACCCAGTACTTC,CASNLGQAGTQYF
TRBV29-1,TRBD1,few,TRBJ1-1,TGCAGCGTTCGTAAGGGACAGGGGGCTGTTGCTTTCTTT,CSVRKGQGAVAFF